The 14 T cell receptor beta chains reported below all come from one sample, sequenced in a study of T-cell reconstitution after alpha-beta-depleted transplantation in children. It was with unique molecular identifiers that the TCRbeta library was prepared. TCRdb processed the PCR reads anew with MiXCR; each CDR3 protein has one entry. The sample gives 800,000 to 1,000,000 distinct CDR3 sequences, about 29% of which show up once; more than 25% is in the top ten. Sequenced here: PBMCs, mostly from graft donor cells, sampled 360 days after TCRalphabeta/CD19-depleted stem cell transplant. The receptors shown here come from a boy under two years old who had a stem cell transplant for SCID, so the T cells may come from the graft donor.

This sequence joins TRBV5-1 and TRBJ2-1, with 10 positions matching TRBD2. The ends lost 0 bases at V and 9 bases at J; junction bases unmatched: 6. Per germline, CDR1 SGHRS and CDR2 YFSETQ. The CDR3 consists of 15 residues. The CDR3 protein is CASSLVAGGNIEQFF. The CDR3 coding sequence is TGCGCCAGCAGCTTGGTAGCGGGGGGTAATATTGAGCAGTTCTTC. Drawing the rest from reference TRBV5-1 and TRBJ2-1, the complete variable domain is KAGVTQTPRYLIKTRGQQVTLSCSPISGHRSVSWYQQTPGQGLQFLFEYFSETQRNKGNFPGRFSGRQFSNSRSEMNVSTLELGDSALYLCASSLVAGGNIEQFFGPGTRLTVL.

The chain recombines TRBV5-1 with TRBJ2-1, with 11 nucleotides matching TRBD1. The CDR3 has 14 amino acids. The V segment lost 4 bases and the J segment 7 bases; nucleotides outside the gene matches: 4. Germline assignment: CDR1 SGHRS and CDR2 YFSETQ. CDR3 bases: TGCGCCAGCAGCAAGGGACAGGGGGTAAATGAGCAGTTCTTC. Protein: CASSKGQGVNEQFF. Full variable domain (remainder filled in from reference TRBV5-1 and TRBJ2-1): KAGVTQTPRYLIKTRGQQVTLSCSPISGHRSVSWYQQTPGQGLQFLFEYFSETQRNKGNFPGRFSGRQFSNSRSEMNVSTLELGDSALYLCASSKGQGVNEQFFGPGTRLTVL.

This rearrangement joins TRBV4-2 to TRBJ1-1; TRBD1 might be the D (6 bases). The CDR3 is 15 amino acids. Between the trimmed V and J ends, which lost 4 bases and 2 bases, there was a span of 14 bases. Germline CDR1 LGHNA, CDR2 YNFKEQ. The CDR3: CASSPIQGSNTEAFF. CDR3 bases: TGTGCCAGCAGCCCAATCCAGGGGTCTAACACTGAAGCTTTCTTT.

The sample holds a few counts of this clonotype. The rearrangement joins TRBV6-2 or TRBV6-3 to TRBJ2-2; D uncertain. The CDR3 is 14 amino acids. Germline V gives CDR1 MNHEY, CDR2 SVGEGT. V was cut by 0 bases and J by 5 bases, with 7 bases left in between. The CDR3 sequence: CASSYSGVTGELFF. DNA of the CDR3: TGTGCCAGCAGTTACTCTGGAGTAACCGGGGAGCTGTTTTTT.

This clonotype came up a few times. The chain links TRBV5-1 to TRBJ1-1; D may be TRBD1 (5 bases). Germline assignment: CDR1 SGHRS and CDR2 YFSETQ. Trimming stripped 9 bases from V and 3 bases from J, with 18 bases between. The CDR3 contains 14 residues. CDR3 bases: TGCGCCACCATGCGGGGGTCAGGTGACACTGAAGCTTTCTTT. Translated: CATMRGSGDTEAFF.

This clonotype was counted between two and nine times. The chain links TRBV12-3 or TRBV12-4 to TRBJ1-6; 7 bases map to TRBD1. The trim removed 10 bases at V and 10 bases at J, leaving 4 bases unmatched. This CDR3 contains 11 residues. The DNA of the CDR3 is TGTGCCACAGGGGGTGGGTCACCCCTCCACTTT. It translates to CATGGGSPLHF.

In its sample, this clonotype was seen many times. The rearrangement links TRBV11-2 to TRBJ1-2; TRBD1 aligns across 8 bases. This CDR3 comprises 12 residues. After removal of 6 bases from V and 4 bases from J, the junction contained 1 base not matched to a gene. In germline, CDR1 is SGHAT, CDR2 FQNNGV. This chain's CDR3 is CASSDRGYGYTF. Written as DNA, the CDR3 is TGTGCCAGCAGTGACAGGGGCTATGGCTACACCTTC.

This chain connects TRBV5-5 to TRBJ2-7, with 12 positions matching TRBD2. V shed 4 bases and J 3 bases; nucleotides not matched to a gene: 8. There are 16 residues in the CDR3. Looked up from germline, CDR1 is SGHKS and CDR2 is YYEKEE (reference sequence). The CDR3 loop reads CASSGTSGQRLYEQYF. For the CDR3, the DNA is TGTGCCAGCAGCGGGACTAGCGGGCAACGCCTCTACGAGCAGTACTTC.

The genes are TRBV3-1 and TRBJ1-1; D remains unclear. Trimming took 4 bases from V and 7 from J, leaving 19 bases between them. This CDR3 is built from 15 residues. Per germline, CDR1 LGHDT and CDR2 YNNKEL (reference sequence). The CDR3 sequence is CASSPKTVPPSEAFF. The DNA for the CDR3 is TGTGCCAGCAGCCCAAAAACCGTTCCGCCCAGTGAAGCTTTCTTT. Using reference TRBV3-1 and TRBJ1-1 for the parts outside the CDR3, the full variable domain is DTAVSQTPKYLVTQMGNDKSIKCEQNLGHDTMYWYKQDSKKFLKIMFSYNNKELIINETVPNRFSPKSPDKAHLNLHINSLELGDSAVYFCASSPKTVPPSEAFFGQGTRLTVV.

V is TRBV20-1 and J is TRBJ1-1; weak D call: TRBD1 (6 bases). This CDR3 region has 13 residues. Germline loops: CDR1 DFQATT, CDR2 SNEGSKA (reference sequence). Trimming took off 3 bases at V and 7 bases at J, with 15 bases between the two ends. The CDR3 protein is CSARRGALLEAFF. CDR3 DNA sequence: TGCAGTGCTAGGAGGGGGGCCCTACTTGAAGCTTTCTTT.

The J gene is TRBJ1-1, the V gene TRBV20-1; a possible D gene is TRBD1 (5 bases). The CDR3 has 13 amino acids. V shed 5 bases and J shed 2 bases, with 12 bases lying between them. From germline, CDR1 is DFQATT and CDR2 SNEGSKA (reference sequence). CDR3 in amino acids: CSAQRGKNTEAFF. The CDR3 DNA sequence: TGCAGTGCTCAACGGGGGAAAAACACTGAAGCTTTCTTT.

There are many counts of this clonotype. The chain is built from TRBV28 and TRBJ2-7; 13 nucleotides align to TRBD2. From germline, CDR1 is MDHEN and CDR2 SYDVKM. This CDR3 contains 15 residues. J lost 2 bases, V lost 5 bases, and 3 bases had no gene match. CDR3 nucleotides: TGTGCCAGCAGTCCCGGGACTAGCGGGGCCTACGAGCAGTACTTC. As protein: CASSPGTSGAYEQYF.

The genes are TRBV5-1 and TRBJ2-1; D unclear. Trimming left V 0 bases short and J 7 bases short, with 5 bases between. The V gene's germline CDR1 is SGHRS and CDR2 YFSETQ. This CDR3 has 12 residues. The CDR3 DNA follows: TGCGCCAGCAGCTTGGTACCGAATGAGCAGTTCTTC. Translated: CASSLVPNEQFF.

A single count supports this clonotype. This chain's CDR3 is CASSQVQGSNQPQHF. The CDR3 DNA reads as TGCGCCAGCAGCCAAGTTCAGGGTTCCAATCAGCCCCAGCATTTT. The chain employs TRBV4-1 and TRBJ1-5; TRBD1 might be the D (5 bases). Germline assignment: CDR1 MGHRA and CDR2 YSYEKL. This CDR3 is 15 amino acids long. Between the trimmed V and J ends, which lost 1 base and 3 bases, there was a span of 10 bases.